The clone carrying this TCR beta chain is medium-sized in the sample. What it recognizes is unknown. This record belongs to a study of shared clonotypes between healthy human individuals. The donor cohort consisted entirely of Caucasian adults residing in Nashville, Tennessee. Study processing details: Sequence data from immunoSEQ were junction-only and lacked quality scores; consequently, filtering differed. The method was immunoSEQ multiplex PCR; TCRdb's version includes in-frame clones alone and lacks a portion of them. D and trimming come from the DNA, and the V and J calls and clone size come from that table. The data contain 740,000 or so clones, about 80% of them singletons. The CDR3 has 11 amino acids. The V and J ends lost 1 base and 11 bases, in that order; junction bases with no gene match: 0. The germline CDR1 and CDR2 sequences are SGHTS and YDEGEE. Findings and limits, study-wide: What limited the represented genetic and exposure-history diversity was the small number of donors.

This receptor was taken from a woman in her twenties or thirties in good health. The chain links TRBV5-8 to TRBJ1-5; 7 nucleotides match TRBD1. Sequences were obtained from memory CD4+ T cells sorted from blood. Subset of the sample: CD45RA-negative fraction. CDR3 protein: CASSLTGAQHF. For the CDR3, the DNA is TGTGCCAGCAGCTTGACAGGGGCCCAGCATTTT.